Each of the 5 T cell receptor beta chains below was sequenced from the same sample in a study of OX40 agonist ivuxolimab in advanced cancers. Library construction relied on the immunoSEQ multiplex PCR assay. TCRdb provides this immuneACCESS table in a form limited to in-frame rearrangements. Some clones are lacking; in checked studies, under half of them reflect an unresolved V gene, and why the rest are absent is not known. This sample is represented by some 46,000 clones; approximately 86% of them were singletons. Clones ranked in the top ten supply roughly 18% of the sample. The sequenced sample was CD4+ or CD8+ T cells sorted from blood, obtained in a trial of the OX40 agonist ivuxolimab. Receptors were obtained from an adult with an advanced solid tumor such as melanoma, head and neck, liver or kidney cancer.

This clone was found a few times. The chain couples TRBV29-1 to TRBJ2-3, with 8 bases lining up with TRBD1. The CDR3 has 17 amino acids. Looked up from germline, CDR1 is SQVTM and CDR2 is ANQGSEA. J gave up 1 base and V 0 bases, and 9 bases lay outside the gene matches. The CDR3 here is CSVEDDGQGGGTDTQYF. CDR3 nucleotides: TGCAGCGTTGAAGATGACGGACAGGGCGGAGGCACAGATACGCAGTATTTT.

J is TRBJ2-1 and V is TRBV11-2, with no clear D. The CDR3 runs to 12 residues. CDR1 SGHAT and CDR2 FQNNGV come from the germline V gene. Deletions cut 1 base from V and 9 bases from J, with 7 bases between. For the CDR3, the DNA is TGTGCCAGCAGCTTAGGGCAGCCTGAGCAGTTCTTC. This gives the protein CASSLGQPEQFF. Combining the CDR3 with reference TRBV11-2 and TRBJ2-1 gives the whole variable domain EAGVAQSPRYKIIEKRQSVAFWCNPISGHATLYWYQQILGQGPKLLIQFQNNGVVDDSQLPKDRFSAERLKGVDSTLKIQPAKLEDSAVYLCASSLGQPEQFFGPGTRLTVL.

The chain carries TRBV5-4 and TRBJ2-3, with TRBD2 identical over 11 bases. This CDR3 region has 15 residues. Germline trimming cut 5 bases from V and 4 bases from J; bases unmatched to any gene: 6. Germline V gene sequence: CDR1 SGHNT, CDR2 YYREEE (reference sequence). CDR3 nucleotide sequence: TGTGCCAGCAGTTTCCTAGCGGGGGGACCAGATACGCAGTATTTT. Translated, it gives CASSFLAGGPDTQYF. The whole variable domain, remainder taken from reference TRBV5-4 and TRBJ2-3, is ETGVTQSPTHLIKTRGQQVTLRCSSQSGHNTVSWYQQALGQGPQFIFQYYREEENGRGNFPPRFSGLQFPNYSSELNVNALELDDSALYLCASSFLAGGPDTQYFGPGTRLTVL.

V is TRBV5-4 and J is TRBJ1-1; TRBD1 agrees at 8 bases. Germline assignment: CDR1 SGHNT and CDR2 YYREEE (reference sequence). Trimming took 0 bases from V and 1 from J; bases not matched to a gene: 2. This CDR3 contains 15 residues. CDR3 in DNA: TGTGCCAGCAGCTTGGGCACAGGGGGGAACACTGAAGCTTTCTTT. Its translation: CASSLGTGGNTEAFF.

The genes are TRBV4-3 and TRBJ2-3, with D hard to call. Trimming took off 0 bases at V and 0 bases at J, with 16 bases between the two ends. CDR3 size: 18 residues. In germline, CDR1 is LGHNA, CDR2 YSLEER. The CDR3, as DNA: TGCGCCAGCAGCCAAGATCGAGTCGGCACCTCCAGCACAGATACGCAGTATTTT. It specifies CASSQDRVGTSSTDTQYF.